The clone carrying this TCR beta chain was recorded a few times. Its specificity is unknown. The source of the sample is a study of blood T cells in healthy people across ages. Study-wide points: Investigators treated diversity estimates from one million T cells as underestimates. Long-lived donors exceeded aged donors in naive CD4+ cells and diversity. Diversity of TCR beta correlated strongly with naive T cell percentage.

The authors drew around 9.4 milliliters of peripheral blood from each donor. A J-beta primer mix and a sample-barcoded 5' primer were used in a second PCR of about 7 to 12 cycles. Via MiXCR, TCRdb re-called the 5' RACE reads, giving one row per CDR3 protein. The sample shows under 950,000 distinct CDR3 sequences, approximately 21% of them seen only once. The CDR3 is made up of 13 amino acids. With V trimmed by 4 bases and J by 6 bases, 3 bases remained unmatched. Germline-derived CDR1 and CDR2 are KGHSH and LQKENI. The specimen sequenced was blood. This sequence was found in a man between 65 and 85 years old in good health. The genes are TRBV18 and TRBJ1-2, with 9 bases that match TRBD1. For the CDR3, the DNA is TGTGCCAGCTCACGAACAGGGGGCGATGGCTACACCTTC. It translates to CASSRTGGDGYTF.